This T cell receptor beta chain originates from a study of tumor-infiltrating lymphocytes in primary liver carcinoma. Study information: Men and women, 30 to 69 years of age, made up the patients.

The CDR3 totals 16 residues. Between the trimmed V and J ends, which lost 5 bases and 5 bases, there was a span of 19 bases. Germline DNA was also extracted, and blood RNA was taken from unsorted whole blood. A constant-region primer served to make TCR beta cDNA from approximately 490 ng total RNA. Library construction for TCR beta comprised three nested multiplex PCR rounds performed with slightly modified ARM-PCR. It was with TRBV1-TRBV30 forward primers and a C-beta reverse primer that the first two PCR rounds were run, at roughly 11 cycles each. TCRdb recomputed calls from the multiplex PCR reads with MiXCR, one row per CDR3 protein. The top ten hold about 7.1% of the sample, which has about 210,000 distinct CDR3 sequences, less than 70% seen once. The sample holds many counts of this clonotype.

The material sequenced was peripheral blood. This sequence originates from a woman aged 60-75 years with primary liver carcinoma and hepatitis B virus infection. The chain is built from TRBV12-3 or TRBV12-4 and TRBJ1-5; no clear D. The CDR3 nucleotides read TGTGCCAGCAGTCGACGACCGGGAAGTGGGGATCAGCCCCAGCATTTT. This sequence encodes CASSRRPGSGDQPQHF.